This entry concerns a single TCR beta chain. Its antigen is unknown. The input lacks base qualities; no much larger clone sits a single base away. The germline V gene gives CDR1 as MNHEY and CDR2 as SVGAGI. The junction carries 10 bases between V and J, which are trimmed by 5 bases and 5 bases respectively. The CDR3, from cysteine to phenylalanine, totals 13 residues. Kept here is only the CDR3 DNA, which spans 39 bases and is read in frame from base 1. This specimen comes from a study of glioma-infiltrating T cells after dendritic cell vaccination (dated by TCRdb to the mid-2010s). Context from the whole study: Of the roughly 15 glioblastoma patients in the cohort, all drawn from Phase I and II dendritic cell vaccination trials, 9 were newly diagnosed and 6 had recurrent disease. Tumor-infiltrating lymphocyte content was quantified and tumor and blood repertoires were compared in dendritic cell-vaccinated glioblastoma patients by deep sequencing of TCR beta CDR3 regions. Survival after dendritic cell vaccination was correlated with TCR sequencing metrics, including TIL content and tumor-blood repertoire overlap. Patients received three intradermal dendritic cell vaccine injections at biweekly intervals in the arm below the axilla. Patients received autologous tumor lysate-pulsed dendritic cell vaccination between 2003 and 2012. To make the vaccine, monocyte-derived dendritic cells were cultured for under eight days with IL-4 and GM-CSF and then pulsed overnight with autologous tumor lysate.

Broader findings and caveats from the paper: No direct relationship between TCR clonality and survival was found, suggesting that a diverse polyclonal response may matter. The cohort was small and heterogeneous, only a few patients had full blood and tumor sets, and even fewer had initial-recurrent tumor pairs. After dendritic cell vaccination, a higher estimated pretreatment TIL content predicted longer time to progression and overall survival. The three-group TCR overlap response model was characterized as speculative, and prospective validation of the model was stated to be required.

To be selected, patients needed enough residual fresh-frozen tumor tissue and more than two years of available survival data. An isocitrate dehydrogenase mutation was not carried by any of the glioblastoma patients, although molecular status was otherwise variable. PBMC were collected before vaccination, two weeks after the third vaccination, and at tumor progression when it occurred. Genomic DNA was extracted with the Qiagen DNeasy Blood extraction Kit. The immunoSEQ assay amplified TCRB CDR3 regions from 1.5 to 2.5 micrograms of genomic DNA, or from all available DNA when less than that amount was available. For multiplex PCR, 60 forward primers for TCR V beta segments and 13 reverse primers for J beta segments were used. To estimate the number of reads per starting template, synthetic control templates were added to each sample at limiting dilution. Sequencing produced 87 bp reads on the Illumina HiSeq System. Concerning the study's data processing: PCR and sequencing errors were removed by a nearest neighbor algorithm that merged closely related sequences. TCR overlap was measured as the percentage of unique tumor TCR beta sequences also present in the same patient's peripheral blood. TCRdb re-hosts the immuneACCESS table, in-frame sequences only. Its copies lack some clones; in the studies checked, an unresolved V gene accounts for under half of them, and the cause for the rest is not known. V and J calls and clone size follow that table, whereas D and trimming were derived from the DNA. The sample includes under 100,000 clones, with about 83% observed a single time. Together, the top ten hold 2.5% to 3% of the sample.

Sequencing was performed on blood, taken before dendritic cell vaccination. The sequence is built from TRBV6-5 and TRBJ2-1; TRBD2 might be the D gene, on 6 matching bases. The origin of this receptor is a human donor with glioblastoma. CDR3 region: CASSGDSDNEQFF. DNA sequence: TGTGCCAGCAGTGGGGACTCGGACAATGAGCAGTTCTTC.